This TCR beta chain was identified during a study of radiotherapy plus CTLA-4 blockade in lung cancer (dated by TCRdb to between 2017 and 2018). Broadly, across the study: Objective responses were observed in approximately 18% of enrolled patients, and disease control was achieved in approximately 32%.

In this study, focal radiation therapy paired with CTLA-4 blockade (ipilimumab) was tested in patients who had chemo-refractory metastatic non-small-cell lung cancer. Library generation was performed with the immunoSEQ multiplex PCR assay. The table comes from immuneACCESS by way of TCRdb, which keeps in-frame sequences with V and J called. Part of the clones is missing from these tables; in studies checked, under half for an unresolved V gene and the rest for unknown reasons. Counted in this sample were around 30,000 clones; roughly 71% of them appeared once. Together, the top ten hold approximately 4% of the sample. Results and caveats for the whole study, not just this receptor: Early dynamic changes in blood T cell clones, together with increased serum interferon-beta after radiation, were reported as the strongest predictors of response. TCR clones derived from tumors expanded in peripheral blood after treatment with radiotherapy and ipilimumab.

The CDR3, from cysteine to phenylalanine, totals 13 residues. Just CDR3 DNA is preserved here, 39 bases in frame from base 1. Based on the germline V gene (reference sequence), the CDR1 and CDR2 sequences are SEHNR and FQNEAQ. Trimming costs V 1 base and J 4 bases, and their ends lie 6 bases apart. Details on this clone: Its antigen target is currently unknown. Base-call qualities are not available, and no considerably larger clone is one nucleotide away.

The sequencing used peripheral blood, collected from a patient treated with radiotherapy plus ipilimumab. The V and J segments used are TRBV7-9 and TRBJ2-3; no D gene is confidently identified. This clonotype originated in a human donor with non-small cell lung cancer who had stable disease on radiotherapy plus ipilimumab. DNA sequence: TGTGCCAGCAGCTTAGAGGTAGCAGATACGCAGTATTTT. It translates as CASSLEVADTQYF.